This TCR beta chain was found in a study of blood T cells in healthy people across ages. The overall study: Every two T cells gave about one barcoded beta molecule via template switching.

This clonotype was counted between two and nine times. This CDR3 spans 16 amino acids. Germline V gene sequence: CDR1 SGHDN, CDR2 FVKESK. V dropped 0 bases and J dropped 4; count of bases not matched to a gene: 5. A second PCR, run for roughly 7 to 11 cycles, used a sample-barcoded 5' primer plus a J-beta primer mix. In TCRdb, the 5' RACE reads were re-called with MiXCR into one record per CDR3 protein. The sample consists of 550,000 to 750,000 distinct CDR3 sequences, 21% of them appearing once. Healthy Caucasian individuals from Russia aged about 6 to 90 served as donors. Each sample yielded at least 5.5 micrograms of PBMC total RNA.

The sequence derives from a man in his 70s in good health. This chain joins TRBV14 and TRBJ2-5; 10 bases are a match to TRBD1. Sequencing was performed on blood. Written as DNA, the CDR3 is TGTGCCAGCAGCCAAGATCTCGGGACAGGGGTAGAGACCCAGTACTTC. It yields the protein CASSQDLGTGVETQYF.